This T cell receptor (beta chain) was found in a study of T-cell memory formation after mild COVID-19. The V gene's germline CDR1 is SGHRS and CDR2 YFSETQ. V was cut by 1 base and J by 1 base, with 11 bases left in between. This CDR3 contains 15 residues. Each CDR3 protein gets one entry after TCRdb re-called the 5' RACE reads with MiXCR. The table has about 270,000 distinct CDR3 sequences, less than 20% seen once. Sequencing was done on a sample of PBMCs or a T cell subset sorted from them (not recorded which). V gene TRBV5-1 combines with J gene TRBJ1-1; D ambiguous. This TCR derives from an adult woman who had mild COVID-19 (a few samples of this study predate the infection). Cell type and time point are not known. The CDR3, as DNA: TGCGCCAGCAGCTTGTCTATGGCGGGGAACACTGAAGCTTTCTTT. This encodes CASSLSMAGNTEAFF. The whole variable domain, filled in from reference TRBV5-1 and TRBJ1-1, reads KAGVTQTPRYLIKTRGQQVTLSCSPISGHRSVSWYQQTPGQGLQFLFEYFSETQRNKGNFPGRFSGRQFSNSRSEMNVSTLELGDSALYLCASSLSMAGNTEAFFGQGTRLTVV.